This paragraph covers one T cell receptor (beta chain) sequence. The specificity of this receptor is unknown. One base away there is no much larger clone; base qualities are not given. This sample stems from a study of T-cell memory formation after mild COVID-19 (dated by TCRdb to about 2021). Notes on the research overall: TCR sequence clusters from the two donors were largely donor specific. In a couple of donors, T-cell clones that expanded and contracted after mild COVID-19 were followed by sequencing TCRalpha and TCRbeta repertoires longitudinally. Two young, previously healthy adult volunteers, one female and one male, were included in the cohort. General findings and caveats noted by the study authors: The second-wave clones that peaked on day 37 were not confirmed to be SARS-CoV-2 specific. Clones contracting from day 15 to 85 had balanced CD4/CD8 phenotypes, while a second wave expanding from day 15 to 37 was biased towards CD4+. Contracting CD4+ clones were located mainly in the CM and EM memory subsets, whereas CD8+ clones were found to be enriched in EMRA. Only two mild cases were covered in the study, and larger cohorts including severe cases with pre-infection samples were considered necessary. Some responding clones were detected in pre-infection memory, which suggested that pre-existing cross-reactive memory T cells had joined the SARS-CoV-2 response.

Sequenced on an Illumina NovaSeq 6000. TCRalpha and TCRbeta cDNA libraries were built by 5'RACE with constant-segment primers, adding sample barcodes and unique molecular identifiers. RNA was extracted from every sample with Trizol reagent. Library amplification was performed in two PCR steps, and a second sample barcode and Illumina TruSeq adapters were introduced in the second step. Libraries were sequenced on an Illumina NovaSeq with 2 x 150 bp paired-end reads. The study's own analysis went as follows. Reads were demultiplexed and collapsed into UMI-guided consensus sequences with migec v1.2.7. With mixcr v2.1.11, UMI consensuses were aligned to TRA and TRB V and J templates and assembled into clonotypes. A clonotype was counted as expanded or contracted only when both edgeR and NoisET called the clonotype significant, with the noise models trained on biological replicates. For edgeR calls, the cutoffs were a false discovery rate-adjusted p below 0.01 and a log2 fold-change threshold of 1. As an exploratory analysis of dynamics, PCA with hierarchical clustering was applied to max-normalized trajectories of the 1000 most abundant clonotypes. Separately sequenced CD4+ and CD8+ repertoires were used to assign the CD4 or CD8 phenotype of responding clones. TCRdb's own reprocessing of the public reads used fastp at Q25 and MiXCR and kept productive beta chains. Entries are consolidated by CDR3 protein sequence, retaining the most common genes and DNA. The V and J calls were not made by the authors but by TCRdb's processing. Counted in this sample were 400,000 to 500,000 distinct CDR3 sequences; over 15% of them appeared once. The top ten constitute under 25% of the sample.

PBMCs were isolated by Ficoll-Paque density gradient centrifugation. The CDR3 runs 14 amino acids, cysteine and phenylalanine included. The sequence is cut down to CDR3 DNA, 42 bases in frame from base 1. Via the germline V gene (reference sequence), CDR1 is DFQATT and CDR2 SNEGSKA. Relative to germline, V is 3 bases shorter and J is 1 base shorter, with 10 bases between their ends. Recombination connected TRBV20-1 to TRBJ2-1; tentative D gene TRBD2, with 6 bases matching. Input material: PBMCs or a T cell subset sorted from them (not recorded which). This TCR derives from a man between 18 and 35 years old who had mild COVID-19 (a few samples of this study predate the infection). The sample titles of this study are shuffled in the database, so cell type and time point are left out; the donor was told from shared clones. Here the CDR3 is given as CSASGGWSYNEQFF. The bases are TGCAGTGCTAGCGGGGGATGGTCCTACAATGAGCAGTTCTTC.